One TCR beta chain is described in this entry. What it binds is unknown. The source of the sample is a study of shared clonotypes between healthy human individuals. Overall study: Sampling drew on donors who were two women and a few men aged 18 to 49. Whole-study results and caveats: The diversity represented, both genetic and in exposure history, was limited by few donors.

Measured with immunoSEQ multiplex PCR; TCRdb has only the in-frame clones, and not every one. The sample has approximately 500,000 clones, about 96% seen once. Germline CDR1 and CDR2: SNHLY and FYNNEI. The CDR3 sequence is 15 residues long. The V and J ends lost 6 bases and 8 bases, in that order; junction bases with no gene match: 6. Sequencing input: naive CD4+ T cells sorted from blood. Subset of the sample: CD45RA+ positively selected. The chain uses TRBV2 and TRBJ2-1, with 14 positions matching TRBD2. This TCR came from a young woman in good health. The CDR3 protein is CASSPGLAGVYEQFF. Written as DNA, the CDR3 is TGTGCCAGCAGCCCGGGACTAGCGGGAGTTTATGAGCAGTTCTTC.